A single T cell receptor beta chain is shown here with its context. Its antigen is unknown. Only Caucasian adults living in Nashville, Tennessee made up the donor group. A split of CD4+ cells into CD45RA+ naive and CD45RA-negative memory subsets was performed. These data originate in a study of shared clonotypes between healthy human individuals. Study-wide results and caveats: Relative to their counterparts shared across all four donors, non-shared clonotypes exhibited diminished generation probabilities.

Sequenced by immunoSEQ multiplex PCR; TCRdb stores in-frame clones only, minus some. The sample records fewer than 3 million clones, 92% being singletons. The germline CDR1 and CDR2 sequences are LNHDA and SQIVND (reference sequence). The CDR3 is made up of 13 amino acids. V shed 8 bases and J shed 2 bases, with 11 bases lying between them. This chain connects TRBV19 to TRBJ2-3, with D perhaps TRBD2 (6 bases). Sequencing was performed on naive CD4+ T cells from PBMCs. This sample's subset: CD45RA+ positively selected. The origin of this receptor is a man aged 18 to 30 in good health. Some clones in this sample may be carry-over from other donors' samples. CDR3 nucleotides: TGTGCCAGTTATAGCGGATACACAGATACGCAGTATTTT. Amino acid sequence: CASYSGYTDTQYF.